Listed here are 20 T cell receptor beta chains from one sample, sequenced in a study of identical twins. One entry per CDR3 protein results from TCRdb running MiXCR on the 5' RACE reads. The sample lists 1,800,000 or so distinct CDR3 sequences, around 29% seen once, with about 0.3% in the top ten. Sequenced sample: cord blood. The receptors shown here come from a newborn girl in good health.

The J gene is TRBJ2-1, the V gene TRBV24-1, with 11 bases that match TRBD2. This CDR3 is 17 amino acids long. The V segment lost 4 bases and the J segment 3 bases; nucleotides outside the gene matches: 7. Per germline, CDR1 KGHDR and CDR2 SFDVKD. The CDR3: CATSDHLTSGSYNEQFF. CDR3 DNA: TGTGCCACCAGTGACCACCTCACTAGCGGGAGCTACAATGAGCAGTTCTTC.

This chain uses TRBV28 with TRBJ2-7, with D maybe TRBD1 (5 bases). This CDR3 has 14 residues. The germline V gene encodes CDR1 MDHEN and CDR2 SYDVKM. The V end was cut by 3 bases, the J end by 7 bases, with 16 bases between. The CDR3 loop is CASSFAGHYNEQYF. As DNA, the CDR3 is TGTGCCAGCAGTTTCGCCGGACACTACAATGAGCAGTACTTC.

Note on this clonotype: One end of the junction is discordant with germline, which a read error may explain. This sequence joins TRBV18 and TRBJ2-2; TRBD1 is a possible D gene (6 bases). Germline CDR1 is KGHSH and CDR2 is LQKENI. The CDR3 has 16 residues. CDR3 amino acids: CASSPASRGNTGELFF. CDR3 coding DNA: TGTGCCAGTTCACCCGCTTCCAGGGGCAACACCGGGGAGCTGTTTTTT.

The chain combines TRBV3-1 with TRBJ1-3; 8 bases match TRBD1. Germline CDR1 and CDR2: LGHDT and YNNKEL (reference sequence). V shed 3 bases, J shed 3 bases, and the junction held 4 bases outside the gene matches. This CDR3 contains 15 residues. Here the CDR3 DNA reads TGTGCCAGCAGCCATGTCGGGACAGGTGGAAACACCATATATTTT. It is translated as CASSHVGTGGNTIYF.

The rearrangement links TRBV6-2 or TRBV6-3 to TRBJ1-2, with D perhaps TRBD1 (5 bases). CDR3 length: 14 amino acids. Trimming removed 6 bases at V and 1 base at J, with 12 bases between. Germline CDR1 reads MNHEY; CDR2 reads SVGEGT. The CDR3 bases are TGTGCCAGCAGCTGGACACTAAATAACTATGGCTACACCTTC. Amino acids: CASSWTLNNYGYTF.

This clonotype has a count of ten or more. The gene calls are TRBV20-1 and TRBJ2-5; D unclear. The DNA end is a closer match to TRBJ2-7, so the J assignment may be wrong. This CDR3 is 10 amino acids long. The germline gives CDR1 DFQATT, CDR2 SNEGSKA (reference sequence). The CDR3 sequence is CSAGIYEQYF. The CDR3 coding sequence is TGCAGTGCTGGGATCTACGAGCAGTACTTC.

Points on this clonotype: One end of the junction fails to match germline, which may point to a read error. The rearrangement links TRBV5-1 to TRBJ2-1; 8 bases map to TRBD2. The CDR3 has 16 residues. CDR1 SGHRS and CDR2 YFSETQ come from the germline V gene. CDR3: CVSRALTGGTYNEQFF. DNA of the CDR3: TGCGTCAGCAGGGCTCTTACGGGGGGGACCTACAATGAGCAGTTCTTC.

The chain links TRBV5-1 to TRBJ1-1, with D possibly TRBD1 on 5 matching bases. Trimming took 4 bases from V and 4 from J, leaving 17 bases between them. The germline gives CDR1 SGHRS, CDR2 YFSETQ. The CDR3 runs to 15 residues. CDR3 sequence reads: CASSPGGVPRTEAFF. For the CDR3, the DNA is TGCGCCAGCAGCCCCGGGGGGGTACCCCGCACTGAAGCTTTCTTT.

This clonotype was seen only a few times. This chain connects TRBV27 to TRBJ1-6, with 8 bases lining up with TRBD1. Germline V gives CDR1 MNHEY, CDR2 SMNVEV (reference sequence). The CDR3 covers 14 residues. Trimming at V came to 5 bases and at J to 9 bases, leaving 6 bases not matched to a gene. This CDR3 is CASSLDRGPSPLHF. The CDR3 DNA follows: TGTGCCAGCAGTCTCGACAGGGGCCCTTCACCCCTCCACTTT.

The V and J genes are TRBV20-1 and TRBJ1-6; a possible D gene is TRBD1 (5 bases). The length of the CDR3 is 18 residues. CDR1 and CDR2 (germline): DFQATT, SNEGSKA (reference sequence). Between the trimmed V and J ends, which lost 0 bases and 0 bases, there was a span of 15 bases. The CDR3 loop is CSAREAGVYSSYNSPLHF. The CDR3 DNA follows: TGCAGTGCTAGAGAAGCGGGGGTTTACAGCTCCTATAATTCACCCCTCCACTTT.

This clonotype was counted only a few times. The chain combines TRBV6-1 with TRBJ1-4, with 7 bases matching TRBD1. J gave up 8 bases and V 4 bases, and 7 bases lay outside the gene matches. This CDR3 is built from 14 residues. Looked up from germline, CDR1 is MNHNS and CDR2 is SASEGT. The CDR3 loop reads CASSGQGHSEKLFF. DNA for the CDR3: TGTGCCAGCAGTGGACAGGGCCACTCCGAAAAACTGTTTTTT.

This clonotype was counted between two and nine times. J is TRBJ1-1 and V is TRBV5-1; no clear D gene. CDR1 is SGHRS, CDR2 YFSETQ, per germline. Trimming removed 1 base from V and 1 base from J, with 11 bases in between. The CDR3 spans 15 residues. The CDR3 here is CASSLRSGSNTEAFF. CDR3 in DNA: TGCGCCAGCAGCTTGCGGTCCGGGTCGAACACTGAAGCTTTCTTT.

Note on this clonotype: Germline is not matched at one junction end, which may reflect a read error. The chain employs TRBV10-2 and TRBJ1-3; 7 positions match TRBD1. The V gene's germline CDR1 is WSHSY and CDR2 SAAADI. The CDR3 spans 14 residues. For the CDR3, the DNA is TGCGCCAGCATTGGGGGACAGTCTGGGAACACCATATATTTT. Its protein product is CASIGGQSGNTIYF.

A note on this clonotype: A single base separates this from a much larger clone, so it may be a read error. The chain combines TRBV14 with TRBJ2-7; possibly TRBD2 for D (5 bases). Trimming stripped 3 bases from V and 7 bases from J, with 13 bases between. The CDR3 length is 13 residues. The germline V gene has CDR1 SGHDN and CDR2 FVKESK. The CDR3 here is CASSQGVINEQYF. CDR3 in DNA: TGTGCCAGCAGCCAGGGAGTTATTAATGAGCAGTACTTC.

On this clonotype itself: At one boundary the junction diverges from the germline segment, which might be a read error. This sequence joins TRBV24-1 and TRBJ1-4, with D tentatively TRBD1 (6 bases). Germline V lookup: CDR1 KGHDR, CDR2 SFDVKD. The CDR3 length is 14 residues. The CDR3 spells CATSDPDRNEKLSF. The DNA of the CDR3 is TGTGCCACCAGTGACCCAGACAGGAATGAAAAACTGTCTTTT.

J is TRBJ1-5 and V is TRBV2, with D perhaps matching TRBD1 (5 bases). This CDR3 is built from 16 residues. CDR1 SNHLY and CDR2 FYNNEI come from the germline V gene. Trimming took 0 bases from V and 9 from J, leaving 18 bases between them. The DNA for the CDR3 is TGTGCCAGCAGTGAAGCGGCCACGGGGGTCGGTCGGCCCCAGCATTTT. Translating gives CASSEAATGVGRPQHF.

The chain has TRBV10-3 and TRBJ2-5; 10 bases agree with TRBD2. Germline CDR1 reads ENHRY; CDR2 reads SYGVKD. V lost 2 bases and J lost 11; bases outside the gene matches: 14. The CDR3 contains 16 residues. Here the CDR3 DNA reads TGTGCCATCAGTGAGCCAGCTAGAGCGGGGGGGAATGAGCAGTACTTC. Amino acid sequence: CAISEPARAGGNEQYF.

This clonotype has a handful of counts. The chain joins TRBV27 to TRBJ2-3; D not resolved. Germline V CDR1 and CDR2: MNHEY, SMNVEV (reference sequence). This CDR3 comprises 13 residues. The ends were cut back, 1 base at V and 5 bases at J, with 7 bases in the middle. DNA of the CDR3: TGTGCCAGCAGTTTATATCGGTTAGATACGCAGTATTTT. Its translation: CASSLYRLDTQYF.

This clonotype was seen many times. The chain combines TRBV29-1 with TRBJ2-3, with D tentatively TRBD1 (5 bases). This CDR3 region has 11 residues. Germline V gene lookup returns CDR1 SQVTM and CDR2 ANQGSEA. Trimming pared 7 bases from V and 4 bases from J, leaving 9 bases between. The CDR3 reads CSGGAADTQYF. The CDR3 nucleotides read TGCAGCGGTGGGGCCGCAGATACGCAGTATTTT.

This clonotype was recorded only once. The genes are TRBV7-2 and TRBJ2-3; D ambiguous. CDR3 length equals 17 residues. Deletions cut 1 base from V and 0 bases from J, with 14 bases between. CDR1 and CDR2 from the germline V gene are SGHTA and FQGNSA. The CDR3 sequence: CASSLGRRPTSTDTQYF. The CDR3 DNA reads as TGTGCCAGCAGCTTAGGGCGCCGGCCTACTAGCACAGATACGCAGTATTTT.